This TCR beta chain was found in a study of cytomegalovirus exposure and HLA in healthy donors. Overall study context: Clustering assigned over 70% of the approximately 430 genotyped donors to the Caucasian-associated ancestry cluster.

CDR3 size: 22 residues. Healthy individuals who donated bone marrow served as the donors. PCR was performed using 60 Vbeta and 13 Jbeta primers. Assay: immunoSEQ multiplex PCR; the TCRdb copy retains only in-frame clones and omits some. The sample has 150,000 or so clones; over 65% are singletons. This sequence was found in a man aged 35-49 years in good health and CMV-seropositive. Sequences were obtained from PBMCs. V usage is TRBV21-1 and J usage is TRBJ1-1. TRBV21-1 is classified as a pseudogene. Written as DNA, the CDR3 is TGTGCCAGCCCCGGGAAAGGTTCGGATTGGCCTGCGGAAGTGGCGAGGTACACTGAAGCTTTCTTT. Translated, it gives CASPGKGSDWPAEVARYTEAFF.